Listed below are T cell receptor beta chains from one sample, sequenced in a study of blood T cell repertoires in COVID-19. Sequenced by immunoSEQ multiplex PCR; TCRdb stores in-frame clones only, minus some. The sample has under 500,000 clones; 75% to 90% are singletons. Sequenced: peripheral blood. The receptors here all came from a woman aged 30 to 39 with acute or convalescent COVID-19. CDR3s include the opening cysteine and the closing phenylalanine or tryptophan. The D gene is left open where the match is weak. Size tells how often a clone was seen (once, few, many) or the class of an expanded clone, and some rows leave it out.

clone size,V gene,J gene,D gene,CDR3 DNA,CDR3 protein
once,TRBV18,TRBJ2-6,TRBD1,TGTGCCAGCTCACAGGGGACAGGGGGTACTGGGGCCAACGTCCTGACTTTC,CASSQGTGGTGANVLTF
NA,TRBV5-5,TRBJ1-2,NA,TGTGCCAGCAGCTTAGCAGGGGACTATGGCTACACCTTC,CASSLAGDYGYTF
NA,TRBV28,TRBJ1-6,NA,TGTGCCAGCAGACAACACCTTTCACCCCTCCACTTT,CASRQHLSPLHF
once,TRBV5-1,TRBJ1-1,NA,TGCGCCAGCAGCTCGGGATCCGAGAACACTGAAGCTTTCTTT,CASSSGSENTEAFF
NA,TRBV5-1,TRBJ2-3,NA,TGCGCCAGCAGCTTTCGGTGGGGAGCAAAAACAGATACGCAGTATTTT,CASSFRWGAKTDTQYF
NA,TRBV2,TRBJ1-2,TRBD1,TGTGCCAGCAATAGACAGGGAAAGTCGGGCTACACCTTC,CASNRQGKSGYTF
NA,TRBV5-1,TRBJ1-5,NA,TGCGCCAGCAGCCCAACAGGGATCAGCAATCAGCCCCAGCATTTT,CASSPTGISNQPQHF
NA,TRBV7-9,TRBJ1-2,TRBD1,TGTGCCAGCAGCCACGGGACAGGGAACACCTATGGCTACACCTTC,CASSHGTGNTYGYTF
NA,TRBV27,TRBJ2-7,NA,TGTGCCAGCAGTTTACGGCAGGGTCTTCATCACGAGCAGTACTTC,CASSLRQGLHHEQYF
NA,TRBV6-2/TRBV6-3,TRBJ2-5,NA,TGTGCCAGCAGTCCATTATCGGGGCAAGAGACCCAGTACTTC,CASSPLSGQETQYF
NA,TRBV4-1,TRBJ1-1,NA,TGCGCCAGCAGCCAACCGACAGCCAACACTGAAGCTTTCTTT,CASSQPTANTEAFF
NA,TRBV7-9,TRBJ2-7,TRBD1,TGTGCCAGCAGCTTACTATCCGGGACAGGGGGCTCCGAGCAGTACTTC,CASSLLSGTGGSEQYF
once,TRBV19,TRBJ2-3,TRBD2,TGTGCCAGTAGTGCACATTTGCGGGGGGTCACAGATACGCAGTATTTT,CASSAHLRGVTDTQYF
NA,TRBV19,TRBJ2-1,NA,TGTGCCAGTAGCCAATACGAACTAAACAATGAGCAGTTCTTC,CASSQYELNNEQFF
NA,TRBV10-2,TRBJ2-3,TRBD1,TGCGCCAGCAGTGAAGGGGGCCGGCCAGATACGCAGTATTTT,CASSEGGRPDTQYF
NA,TRBV2,TRBJ2-3,TRBD2,TGTGCCAGCAGGGGACTAGCGGGGGAAAACACAGATACGCAGTATTTT,CASRGLAGENTDTQYF
NA,TRBV18,TRBJ1-1,NA,TGTGCCAGCTCAGAACAACAGGGCGCGGGCACTGAAGCTTTCTTT,CASSEQQGAGTEAFF
NA,TRBV6-5,TRBJ2-7,NA,TGTGCCAGCAGTCCCCTCTACGAGCAGTACTTC,CASSPLYEQYF
NA,TRBV21-1,TRBJ2-1,NA,TGTGCCAGCAGCAAAGTGACTAGCGGGGGGTATTACAATGAGCAGTTCTTC,CASSKVTSGGYYNEQFF
once,TRBV30,TRBJ1-3,NA,TGTGCCTGGGGCCGGGGTGTCACCATATATTTT,CAWGRGVTIYF
NA,TRBV4-1,TRBJ1-5,TRBD1,TGCGCCAGCAGCCAGGGTTTCGACAGGGACCCTTATCAGCCCCAGCATTTT,CASSQGFDRDPYQPQHF
NA,TRBV18,TRBJ2-5,NA,TGTGCCAGCTCACCCCAGTCAGGGTATGAGACCCAGTACTTC,CASSPQSGYETQYF
once,TRBV4-2,TRBJ1-2,TRBD1,TGTGCCAGCAGCCAACACTACAGGGGGGAATATAACTATGGCTACACCTTC,CASSQHYRGEYNYGYTF
NA,TRBV27,TRBJ2-7,TRBD1,TGTGCCAGCAGTATCGGACAGGGGGCCTACGAGCAGTACTTC,CASSIGQGAYEQYF
NA,TRBV5-4,TRBJ2-7,NA,TGTGCCAGCAGCTCGGGAAACTACGAGCAGTACTTC,CASSSGNYEQYF
NA,TRBV18,TRBJ1-5,NA,TGTGCCAGCTCCCGACAGGAAAGCAATCAGCCCCAGCATTTT,CASSRQESNQPQHF
NA,TRBV5-1,TRBJ2-7,NA,TGCGCCAGCAGCTTGAGAGGTCGGGAGGGGGCGGATGAGCAGTACTTC,CASSLRGREGADEQYF
NA,TRBV7-8,TRBJ1-6,NA,TGTGCCAGCAGCTTAGCACGGGGTCGTAATTCACCCCTCCACTTT,CASSLARGRNSPLHF
NA,TRBV4-1,TRBJ2-7,NA,TGCGCCAGCAGCCGTGCAGGGTTAGGCTACGAGCAGTACTTC,CASSRAGLGYEQYF
few,TRBV6-5,TRBJ1-1,NA,TGTGCCAGCAGTTACGGGTTCTGGGGCAGGAACACTGAAGCTTTCTTT,CASSYGFWGRNTEAFF
NA,TRBV23-1,TRBJ1-6,NA,TGCGCCAGCAGTCACCCAGACAGCCTCCATAATTCACCCCTCCACTTT,CASSHPDSLHNSPLHF
NA,TRBV2,TRBJ2-2,TRBD1,TGTGCCAGCAGGGAGACAGGGTCTAACACCGGGGAGCTGTTTTTT,CASRETGSNTGELFF
NA,TRBV18,TRBJ1-1,NA,TGTGCCAGCTCACCTGTACAGGGATGGGCATCAACGAACACTGAAGCTTTCTTT,CASSPVQGWASTNTEAFF
NA,TRBV7-7,TRBJ1-1,NA,TGTGCCAGCAGCTTAGCGCGGGGCACTGAAGCTTTCTTT,CASSLARGTEAFF
NA,TRBV29-1,TRBJ2-2,NA,TGCAGCGTTGCCGGTCAGAACACCGGGGAGCTGTTTTTT,CSVAGQNTGELFF
NA,TRBV7-8,TRBJ1-1,NA,TGTGCCAGCAGCTCTTATACCGGGAAGTACACTGAAGCTTTCTTT,CASSSYTGKYTEAFF
NA,TRBV5-1,TRBJ2-7,NA,TGCGCCAGCAGCCCTGGGGGGGCGGTGTACGAGCAGTACTTC,CASSPGGAVYEQYF
NA,TRBV6-2/TRBV6-3,TRBJ1-2,NA,TGTGCCAGCAGTTACGAGACACTTGACTATGGCTACACCTTC,CASSYETLDYGYTF
NA,TRBV6-6,TRBJ2-5,TRBD1,TGTGCCAGCAGTTACTCGACAGGGGCTCAAGAGACCCAGTACTTC,CASSYSTGAQETQYF
once,TRBV7-3,TRBJ1-1,NA,TGTGCCAGCAGCTTTACAGGGATGGGAAACACTGAAGCTTTCTTT,CASSFTGMGNTEAFF
NA,TRBV29-1,TRBJ1-1,NA,TGCAGCGTTGATTATGGAACCTCAGGCACTGAAGCTTTCTTT,CSVDYGTSGTEAFF
NA,TRBV2,TRBJ1-5,NA,TGTGCCAGCAGTGAACAGGGGAATAGCAATCAGCCCCAGCATTTT,CASSEQGNSNQPQHF